What follows describes a single T cell receptor beta chain. Its antigen is currently unknown. Coverage ceases 3 residues before the CDR3 finishes, and the germline J gene fills in the end. The germline V gene encodes CDR1 DFQATT and CDR2 SNEGSKA (reference sequence). This CDR3 has 15 residues. The V gene end was trimmed by 6 bases and the J gene end by 4 bases; junction bases not matched to a gene: 15. Assay used: immunoSEQ multiplex PCR; TCRdb lists only in-frame clones, some missing. The sample holds over 45,000 clones. The data were obtained in a study of T cells in women clearing cervical HPV infection. The study, taken as a whole, reports: Cases carried less TRBV6-7 than controls: about 0.1% versus 0.15%.

This clonotype was sampled from a woman aged 18-70 years with a cervical HPV16 infection that either progressed to CIN3+ or cleared (not recorded which). The sequenced sample consisted of blood buffy coat. The rearrangement uses TRBV20-1 and TRBJ2-7, with 7 nucleotides matching TRBD1. CDR3 region: CSAPEPGQPTYEQYF. CDR3 DNA, as far as it was read: TGCAGTGCCCCTGAACCGGGACAGCCGACTTACGAG.